This entry lists 29 T cell receptor beta chains sequenced from one sample in a study of cytomegalovirus exposure and HLA in healthy donors. A multiplex PCR was run with 60 Vbeta primers and 13 Jbeta primers. Repertoires were generated with immunoSEQ multiplex PCR, while TCRdb's copy carries only in-frame clones and drops some. The table lists approximately 110,000 clones, 65% to 75% of them singletons. Sequences were obtained from PBMCs. These receptors came from a man aged 35 to 55 in good health and CMV-seropositive.

In its sample, this clone was seen a few times. J is TRBJ2-1 and V is TRBV6-1, with 7 bases lining up with TRBD2. With V trimmed by 5 bases and J by 5 bases, 0 bases remained unmatched. The germline CDR1 and CDR2 sequences are MNHNS and SASEGT. This CDR3 has 12 amino acids. The CDR3 coding sequence is TGTGCCAGCAGTCGGGGGGACAATGAGCAGTTCTTC. Its protein product is CASSRGDNEQFF.

The chain is built from TRBV10-3 and TRBJ1-3; TRBD1 matches 7 bases. Germline assignment: CDR1 ENHRY and CDR2 SYGVKD. CDR3 length: 15 amino acids. V was pared by 6 bases and J by 2 bases, with 7 bases of the junction left unmatched. The CDR3 DNA reads as TGTGCCATCAGCGAACAAACAGGGGCTGGAAACACCATATATTTT. As protein: CAISEQTGAGNTIYF.

CDR3 DNA: TGCGCCAGCAGCCAAGAGACCGGCGGGTACAATGAGCAGTTCTTC. Its translation is CASSQETGGYNEQFF. The chain joins TRBV4-1 to TRBJ2-1; maybe TRBD2 (5 bases). V shed 0 bases and J shed 4 bases, with 10 bases lying between them. The germline V gene has CDR1 MGHRA and CDR2 YSYEKL. The CDR3 has 15 residues.

This chain joins TRBV11-2 and TRBJ1-5; D gene uncertain. The CDR3 extends over 15 amino acids. From germline, CDR1 is SGHAT and CDR2 FQNNGV. Deletions cut 0 bases from V and 4 bases from J, with 10 bases between. Here the CDR3 DNA reads TGTGCCAGCAGCTTAGATACCACAAGAAATCAGCCCCAGCATTTT. Its protein is CASSLDTTRNQPQHF.

J is TRBJ2-6 and V is TRBV28; 11 bases agree with TRBD2. This CDR3 has 17 amino acids. Germline V gene sequence: CDR1 MDHEN, CDR2 SYDVKM. With V trimmed by 8 bases and J by 0 bases, 6 bases remained unmatched. CDR3 in amino acids: CASVSSGRLSGANVLTF. Written as DNA, the CDR3 is TGTGCCAGCGTCTCTAGCGGGAGGCTCTCTGGGGCCAACGTCCTGACTTTC.

This clone has more than one count but fewer than ten. The chain employs TRBV7-3 and TRBJ2-5; 7 nucleotides line up with TRBD2. Germline V gene sequence: CDR1 SGHTA, CDR2 FQGTGA. CDR3 length equals 14 residues. After removal of 5 bases from V and 5 bases from J, the junction contained 8 bases not matched to a gene. CDR3 residues: CASSPGGSGETQYF. The CDR3 DNA is TGTGCCAGCAGCCCCGGGGGTAGCGGGGAGACCCAGTACTTC.

The V gene is TRBV4-2, the J gene TRBJ2-1, with 11 positions matching TRBD2. V dropped 3 bases and J dropped 10; count of bases not matched to a gene: 11. The CDR3 has 16 amino acids. Germline V gene sequence: CDR1 LGHNA, CDR2 YNFKEQ. Here the CDR3 DNA reads TGTGCCAGCAGCCACCATAGCGGGAGGGAACTTTGGGAGCAGTTCTTC. Translation: CASSHHSGRELWEQFF.

This clone was found a few times. The chain is built from TRBV6-5 and TRBJ2-3, with D possibly TRBD2 on 6 matching bases. The CDR3 sequence is 14 residues long. The germline V and J ends were trimmed by 0 bases and 4 bases, with 8 bases remaining between them. CDR1 is MNHEY and CDR2 is SVGAGI in the germline V gene. CDR3 bases: TGTGCCAGCAGTTACTCCGGGAGCCCAGATACGCAGTATTTT. It encodes CASSYSGSPDTQYF.

This clone was detected once. The rearrangement joins TRBV28 to TRBJ2-1, with 8 bases identical to TRBD2. V trimming: 8 bases; J trimming: 3 bases; junction bases outside the gene matches: 9. Germline V gene sequence: CDR1 MDHEN, CDR2 SYDVKM. The CDR3 length is 15 residues. The CDR3 region is CASAIRTSGYNEQFF. CDR3 bases: TGTGCCAGCGCAATCCGAACTAGCGGCTACAATGAGCAGTTCTTC.

This rearrangement joins TRBV5-1 to TRBJ2-2; TRBD2 aligns across 8 bases. The J segment lost 6 bases and the V segment lost 2 bases, leaving 6 bases of the junction unmatched. Germline values: CDR1 SGHRS, CDR2 YFSETQ. This CDR3 is built from 15 residues. The CDR3 DNA follows: TGCGCCAGCAGCTTAAGCGGGAGTACCGCCGGGGAGCTGTTTTTT. Translating gives CASSLSGSTAGELFF.

This chain connects TRBV11-2 to TRBJ2-3, with D maybe TRBD2 (6 bases). The CDR3 spans 13 residues. Germline CDR1 is SGHAT and CDR2 is FQNNGV. V lost 0 bases, J lost 5 bases, and 6 bases lay in between. The CDR3 region is CASSLEGGDTQYF. CDR3 bases: TGTGCCAGCAGCTTAGAGGGAGGAGATACGCAGTATTTT.

The CDR3 sequence is CAISEYLAGEDNEQFF. The CDR3 DNA reads as TGTGCCATCAGTGAGTATTTAGCGGGAGAGGACAATGAGCAGTTCTTC. J is TRBJ2-1 and V is TRBV10-3; TRBD2 aligns across 9 bases. The V segment lost 1 base and the J segment 5 bases; nucleotides outside the gene matches: 6. The germline V gene encodes CDR1 ENHRY and CDR2 SYGVKD. The CDR3 spans 16 residues.

The rearrangement uses TRBV6-1 and TRBJ1-2; 9 bases map to TRBD1. The CDR3 sequence is 15 residues long. V shed 7 bases and J 1 base; nucleotides not matched to a gene: 7. Germline V gene sequence: CDR1 MNHNS, CDR2 SASEGT. The CDR3 sequence: CASNHRGLINYGYTF. Here the CDR3 DNA reads TGTGCCAGCAACCACAGGGGGCTTATTAACTATGGCTACACCTTC.

J is TRBJ2-5 and V is TRBV9, with D unclear. Germline CDR1 is SGDLS and CDR2 is YYNGEE. V lost 0 bases to trimming and J lost 5 bases, with 14 bases between them. The CDR3 loop spans 15 amino acids. CDR3 nucleotides: TGTGCCAGCAGCGTAGTACCCGACTCCGCGGAGACCCAGTACTTC. It codes for CASSVVPDSAETQYF.

The chain has TRBV30 and TRBJ1-5, with D perhaps matching TRBD1 (5 bases). The V gene's germline CDR1 is GTSNPN and CDR2 SVGIG (reference sequence). This CDR3 region has 13 residues. V gave up 1 base and J gave up 7 bases, with 11 bases separating them. This CDR3 is CAWSGDGRQPQHF. The CDR3, as DNA: TGTGCCTGGAGTGGGGACGGGAGGCAGCCCCAGCATTTT.

This clone was recorded a few times. The chain couples TRBV5-1 to TRBJ2-7, with TRBD1 identical over 8 bases. Germline V gene data show CDR1 as SGHRS and CDR2 as YFSETQ. Germline trimming cut 4 bases from V and 13 bases from J; bases unmatched to any gene: 10. This CDR3 comprises 12 residues. CDR3 residues: CASSLLGQESYF. In nucleotides, the CDR3 is TGCGCCAGCAGCCTCCTGGGACAGGAGTCCTACTTC.

The chain uses TRBV7-6 and TRBJ1-2; no clear D. The germline CDR1 and CDR2 sequences are SGHVS and FNYEAQ. Trimming removed 0 bases at V and 3 bases at J, with 8 bases between. The CDR3 loop spans 14 amino acids. The CDR3 spells CASSLAHRDYGYTF. The CDR3 DNA follows: TGTGCCAGCAGCTTAGCCCACAGAGACTATGGCTACACCTTC.

The rearrangement links TRBV5-4 to TRBJ2-1; D is uncertain. The CDR3 consists of 14 residues. V lost 0 bases, J lost 10 bases, and 14 bases lay in between. Germline lookup yields CDR1 SGHNT and CDR2 YYREEE (reference sequence). The CDR3 nucleotides are TGTGCCAGCAGCTTGGATTCTCCCGCGGAAGAGCAGTTCTTC. Translated, it gives CASSLDSPAEEQFF.

This rearrangement joins TRBV29-1 to TRBJ1-5; TRBD1 aligns across 7 bases. The ends lost 5 bases at V and 10 bases at J; junction bases unmatched: 14. This CDR3 is 14 amino acids long. Germline V gene lookup returns CDR1 SQVTM and CDR2 ANQGSEA. The CDR3 sequence: CSVKPFGTEGPQHF. CDR3 nucleotide sequence: TGCAGCGTTAAACCCTTCGGGACAGAAGGCCCCCAGCATTTT.

As DNA, the CDR3 is TGTGCCATCAGTGTCTGGGAGCGGGAGAGGCCCACAGATACGCAGTATTTT. Residues: CAISVWERERPTDTQYF. The chain employs TRBV10-3 and TRBJ2-3; 8 nucleotides line up with TRBD2. The CDR3 totals 17 residues. CDR1 is ENHRY, CDR2 SYGVKD, per germline. Trimming removed 4 bases from V and 2 bases from J; junction bases left unmatched: 11.

The chain uses TRBV7-9 and TRBJ2-5, with 10 bases matching TRBD2. Germline V gene data show CDR1 as SEHNR and CDR2 as FQNEAQ (reference sequence). CDR3 size: 16 residues. The V segment lost 1 base and the J segment 9 bases; nucleotides outside the gene matches: 11. CDR3 nucleotide sequence: TGTGCCAGCAGCTTAGAAGGGTCTAGCGGGAGAGGTCCCCAGTACTTC. Its protein product is CASSLEGSSGRGPQYF.

The chain has TRBV18 and TRBJ2-2, with D unclear. This CDR3 region has 13 residues. Trimming cost V 6 bases and J 1 base, with 6 bases left between them. CDR1 KGHSH and CDR2 LQKENI come from the germline V gene. The CDR3 DNA reads TGTGCCAGCTCCCTGAGGAACACCGGGGAGCTGTTTTTT. It encodes CASSLRNTGELFF.

The chain recombines TRBV2 with TRBJ1-1; tentative D call: TRBD1 (5 bases). Germline CDR1 is SNHLY and CDR2 is FYNNEI. The CDR3 length is 15 residues. V lost 0 bases and J lost 4, with 12 bases in between. The DNA of the CDR3 is TGTGCCAGCAGTGAAGCGGGTGAAGGGGTCACTGAAGCTTTCTTT. Translating it yields CASSEAGEGVTEAFF.

CDR3 DNA sequence: TGTGCCAGCAGATCGGGGAGGGGAGATACGCAGTATTTT. As protein: CASRSGRGDTQYF. The gene calls are TRBV6-5 and TRBJ2-3; TRBD2 matches 7 bases. The V segment lost 6 bases and the J segment 5 bases; nucleotides outside the gene matches: 5. The CDR3 consists of 13 residues. Germline V lookup: CDR1 MNHEY, CDR2 SVGAGI.

CDR3 residues: CSVERGGGNTEAFF. Here the CDR3 DNA reads TGCAGCGTTGAAAGGGGCGGGGGGAACACTGAAGCTTTCTTT. The chain links TRBV29-1 to TRBJ1-1; D may be TRBD1 (5 bases). This CDR3 has 14 amino acids. Germline values: CDR1 SQVTM, CDR2 ANQGSEA. The V gene lost 2 bases and the J gene lost 1 base, with 11 bases spanning the gap.

J is TRBJ1-5 and V is TRBV30; 8 bases align to TRBD1. The junction had 4 bases not matched to a gene; V was cut back by 6 bases and J by 3 bases. The germline gives CDR1 GTSNPN, CDR2 SVGIG (reference sequence). The CDR3 contains 13 residues. In DNA form, the CDR3 reads TGTGCCTGTGACAGGGGCGCCAATCAGCCCCAGCATTTT. Translated, it gives CACDRGANQPQHF.

The chain uses TRBV4-3 and TRBJ2-3; D possibly corresponds to TRBD2 (6 bases). The germline gives CDR1 LGHNA, CDR2 YSLEER. This CDR3 has 18 residues. With 1 base removed from V and 4 bases from J, the gap between germline ends came to 21 bases. CDR3 loop: CASSQVRSAGRYADTQYF. CDR3 coding DNA: TGCGCCAGCAGCCAAGTAAGGTCCGCGGGGCGCTACGCAGATACGCAGTATTTT.

The CDR3 here is CASSTRQGGTEAFF. CDR3 in DNA: TGTGCCAGCAGCACCCGACAGGGCGGAACTGAAGCTTTCTTT. The chain recombines TRBV7-2 with TRBJ1-1; 7 bases agree with TRBD1. Germline loops: CDR1 SGHTA, CDR2 FQGNSA. V lost 5 bases, J lost 5 bases, and 8 bases stayed unmatched. The CDR3 length is 14 residues.

The chain joins TRBV19 to TRBJ1-5, with a tentative D call TRBD1 (6 bases). CDR3 size: 13 residues. Germline CDR1 LNHDA, CDR2 SQIVND (reference sequence). V was cut by 6 bases and J by 7 bases, with 13 bases left in between. CDR3 region: CASRRQEGQPQHF. CDR3 nucleotide sequence: TGTGCCAGTAGACGACAGGAAGGGCAGCCCCAGCATTTT.